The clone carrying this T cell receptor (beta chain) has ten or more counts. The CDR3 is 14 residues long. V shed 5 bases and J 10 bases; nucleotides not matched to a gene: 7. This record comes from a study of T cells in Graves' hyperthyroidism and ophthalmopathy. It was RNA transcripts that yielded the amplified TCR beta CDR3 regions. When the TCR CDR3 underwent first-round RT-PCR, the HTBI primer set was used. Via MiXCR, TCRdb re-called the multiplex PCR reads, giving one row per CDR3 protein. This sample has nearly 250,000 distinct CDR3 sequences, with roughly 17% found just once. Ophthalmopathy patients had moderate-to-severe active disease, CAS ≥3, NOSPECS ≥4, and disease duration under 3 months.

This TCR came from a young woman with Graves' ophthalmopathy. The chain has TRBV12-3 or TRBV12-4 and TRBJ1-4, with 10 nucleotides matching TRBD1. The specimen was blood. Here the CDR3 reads CASSPSRDRGKLFF. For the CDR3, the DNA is TGTGCCAGCAGTCCCTCCCGGGACAGGGGAAAACTGTTTTTT.